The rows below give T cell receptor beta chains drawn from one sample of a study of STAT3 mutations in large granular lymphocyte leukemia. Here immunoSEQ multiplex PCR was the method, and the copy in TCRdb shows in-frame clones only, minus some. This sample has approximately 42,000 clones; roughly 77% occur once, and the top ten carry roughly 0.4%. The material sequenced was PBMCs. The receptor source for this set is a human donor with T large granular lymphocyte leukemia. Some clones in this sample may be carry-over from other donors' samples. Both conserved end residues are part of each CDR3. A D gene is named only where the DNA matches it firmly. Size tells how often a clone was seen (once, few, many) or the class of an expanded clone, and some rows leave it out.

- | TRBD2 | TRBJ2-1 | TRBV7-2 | CASSSGGRAAYNEQFF | TGTGCCAGCAGCTCCGGTGGGAGGGCCGCTTACAATGAGCAGTTCTTC
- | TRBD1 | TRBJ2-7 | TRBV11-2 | CASSPNRGSSYEQYF | TGTGCCAGCAGCCCTAACAGGGGAAGCTCCTACGAGCAGTACTTC
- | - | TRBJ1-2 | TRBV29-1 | CSVAGTRGKGYTF | TGCAGCGTCGCTGGGACTCGCGGGAAAGGCTACACCTTC
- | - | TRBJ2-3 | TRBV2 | CASSLSTDTQYF | TGTGCCAGTTCACTGAGCACAGATACGCAGTATTTT
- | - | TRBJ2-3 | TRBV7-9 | CASKAWADTQYF | TGTGCCAGCAAAGCTTGGGCAGATACGCAGTATTTT
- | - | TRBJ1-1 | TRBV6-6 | CASRGTPTEAFF | TGTGCCAGCAGAGGGACCCCGACTGAAGCTTTCTTT
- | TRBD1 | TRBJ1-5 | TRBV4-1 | CASSLSTGEQPQHF | TGCGCCAGCAGCCTCTCGACAGGGGAGCAGCCCCAGCATTTT
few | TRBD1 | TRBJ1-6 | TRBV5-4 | CASSYRTGPGTPLHF | TGTGCCAGCAGCTACCGGACAGGGCCTGGAACACCCCTCCACTTT
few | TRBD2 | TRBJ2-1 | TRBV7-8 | CASRTIPGLVSSNEQFF | TGTGCCAGCAGGACTATACCGGGACTAGTCTCCTCCAATGAGCAGTTCTTC
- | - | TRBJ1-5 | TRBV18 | CASSRDNNQPQHF | TGTGCCAGCTCAAGGGACAACAATCAGCCCCAGCATTTT
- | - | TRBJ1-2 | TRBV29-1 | CSVETGGNGYTF | TGCAGCGTTGAGACGGGGGGGAATGGCTACACCTTC
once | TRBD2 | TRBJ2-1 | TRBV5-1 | CASSFSGGAVYNEQFF | TGCGCCAGCAGTTTTAGCGGGGGGGCGGTCTACAATGAGCAGTTCTTC
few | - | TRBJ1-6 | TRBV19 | CASSIGQPNSPLHF | TGTGCCAGTAGTATCGGACAGCCAAATTCACCCCTCCACTTT
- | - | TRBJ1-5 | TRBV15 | CATSRYSDSNQPQHF | TGTGCCACCAGCAGATATAGTGATAGCAATCAGCCCCAGCATTTT
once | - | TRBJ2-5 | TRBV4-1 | CASSPDHRPETQYF | TGCGCCAGCAGCCCGGACCATCGCCCAGAGACCCAGTACTTC
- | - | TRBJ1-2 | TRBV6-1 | CASRRGFDYGYTF | TGTGCCAGCAGGAGGGGGTTCGACTATGGCTACACCTTC
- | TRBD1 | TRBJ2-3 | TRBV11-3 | CASSKRTGGSTDTQYF | TGTGCCAGCAGCAAACGGACAGGGGGAAGCACAGATACGCAGTATTTT
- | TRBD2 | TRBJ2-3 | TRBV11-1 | CASSPDQRGGPFVTDTQYF | TGTGCCAGCAGCCCCGACCAGCGGGGGGGCCCATTTGTCACAGATACGCAGTATTTT
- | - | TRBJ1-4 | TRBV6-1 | CASSEFRAREKLFF | TGTGCCAGCAGTGAATTCCGGGCTCGAGAAAAACTGTTTTTT
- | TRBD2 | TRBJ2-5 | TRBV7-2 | CASSLAGGQETQYF | TGTGCCAGCAGCTTAGCGGGGGGGCAAGAGACCCAGTACTTC
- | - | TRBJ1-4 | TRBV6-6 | CASNPGTEKLFF | TGTGCCAGCAATCCCGGGACCGAAAAACTGTTTTTT
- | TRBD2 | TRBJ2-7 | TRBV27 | CASSPRGGGHEQYF | TGTGCCAGCAGTCCCCGGGGGGGCGGCCACGAGCAGTACTTC
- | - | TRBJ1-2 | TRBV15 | CATSRDRTAYGYTF | TGTGCCACCAGCAGAGATCGAACCGCCTATGGCTACACCTTC
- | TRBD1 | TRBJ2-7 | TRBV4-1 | CASSQGTGGPYEQYF | TGCGCCAGCAGCCAAGGGACAGGGGGCCCCTACGAGCAGTACTTC
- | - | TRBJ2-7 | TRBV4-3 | CASSQTAKGYSQYF | TGCGCCAGCAGCCAGACCGCAAAAGGGTACTCGCAGTACTTC
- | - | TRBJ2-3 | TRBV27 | CASSFIATDTQYF | TGTGCCAGCAGTTTTATCGCCACAGATACGCAGTATTTT
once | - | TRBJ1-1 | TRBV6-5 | CATTRGGGTEAFF | TGTGCCACCACCCGGGGAGGGGGCACTGAAGCTTTCTTT
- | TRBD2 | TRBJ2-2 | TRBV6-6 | CASSYGGGTGELFF | TGTGCCAGCAGTTACGGGGGGGGCACCGGGGAGCTGTTTTTT
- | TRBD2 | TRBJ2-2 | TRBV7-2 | CASRTSGGSVRELFF | TGTGCCAGCAGAACTAGCGGGGGGTCGGTTCGGGAGCTGTTTTTT
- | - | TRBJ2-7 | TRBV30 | CASKSGNGALSYEQYF | TGTGCCTCTAAATCCGGGAATGGGGCCCTCTCCTACGAGCAGTACTTC
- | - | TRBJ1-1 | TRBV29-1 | CSVSSGRYTEAFF | TGCAGCGTTTCATCCGGGAGATACACTGAAGCTTTCTTT
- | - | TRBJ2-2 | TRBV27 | CASSLYSGTGELFF | TGTGCCAGCAGTCTATATAGCGGCACCGGGGAGCTGTTTTTT
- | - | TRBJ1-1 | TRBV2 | CASSEGIGTEAFF | TGTGCCAGCAGTGAAGGGATCGGCACTGAAGCTTTCTTT
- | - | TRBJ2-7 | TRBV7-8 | CASSRWAQGLSYEQYF | TGTGCCAGCAGCCGGTGGGCGCAGGGGCTCTCCTACGAGCAGTACTTC
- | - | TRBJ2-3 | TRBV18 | CASSPYRPRGTSTVTDTQYF | TGTGCCAGCTCACCGTACCGCCCTAGGGGAACTAGTACCGTCACAGATACGCAGTATTTT
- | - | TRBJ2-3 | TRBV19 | CASSMVGSPPTDTQYF | TGTGCCAGTAGTATGGTGGGGTCCCCCCCCACAGATACGCAGTATTTT
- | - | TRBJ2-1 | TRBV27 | CASKVPSSYNEQFF | TGTGCCAGCAAGGTCCCGAGCTCCTACAATGAGCAGTTCTTC
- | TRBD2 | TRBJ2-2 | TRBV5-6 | CASSLGLAGTGELFF | TGTGCCAGCAGCTTGGGACTAGCGGGGACCGGGGAGCTGTTTTTT
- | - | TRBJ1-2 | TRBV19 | CASSTPPRAARGYTF | TGTGCCAGTAGTACCCCCCCCAGGGCTGCTCGAGGCTACACCTTC
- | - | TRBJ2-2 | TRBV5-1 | CASSLDFGGPNTGELFF | TGCGCCAGCAGCTTGGATTTCGGGGGCCCGAACACCGGGGAGCTGTTTTTT
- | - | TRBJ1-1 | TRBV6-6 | CASSYLLLNTEAFF | TGTGCCAGCAGTTACCTGCTCCTGAACACTGAAGCTTTCTTT
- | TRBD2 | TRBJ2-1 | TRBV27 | CASTLLAGAYNEQFF | TGTGCCAGCACCTTACTAGCGGGGGCTTACAATGAGCAGTTCTTC